This T cell receptor beta chain is drawn from a study of Japanese encephalitis immunity and Zika vaccine responses (dated by TCRdb to the early 2020s). Broadly, across the study: Three 5.0 ug doses of alum-adjuvanted ZPIV were administered to included participants at weeks 0, 4 and 28. About 12 participants were given two doses of JEV vaccine (IXIARO) 28 days apart, two to three months before the first ZPIV dose. Before ZPIV, about a dozen participants were given one dose of YFV vaccine (YF-VAX), while eight to ten participants were flavivirus-naive. For TCR sequencing, several representative participants were chosen from each pre-vaccination group, with samples at week 0 (after pre-vaccination, before ZPIV) and week 52. TCR repertoires from three flavivirus-naive individuals were also analyzed at weeks 2, 6 and 52 after the start of ZPIV vaccination. For stimulations, either ZIKV structural-protein peptide pools divided into flavivirus-conserved and non-conserved sets or JEV or YFV peptides matching the pre-vaccination were used. The ZIKV peptides, 15-mers that overlapped by 11 residues, were chosen for containing NetMHCpan/NetMHCII-predicted epitopes with affinity below 50 nM. The study asked whether earlier vaccination against Japanese encephalitis virus (JEV) or yellow fever virus (YFV) shaped CD4 T cell responses to the Zika vaccine.

The CDR3 spans 14 residues, from the cysteine through the phenylalanine. Only the CDR3 DNA is retained, 42 bases long and in frame from the first base. From the germline V gene, CDR1 is LGHNA and CDR2 is YSLEER. V sheds 0 bases and J sheds 5 bases, leaving 9 bases between their ends. Library preparation employed 5' RACE. Before sequencing, TCRbeta libraries were pooled in proportion to the sorted cell numbers of each library. RNAzol RT was used to extract total RNA from the sorted cells, and cDNA was then synthesized using an oligo(dT) primer together with a template-switching oligo. The TCRbeta V-CDR3-J region was amplified by PCR between a SMARTer oligo primer and a TCRbeta constant-region primer using Kapa HiFi. A second PCR attached Illumina adaptors and sample-specific index barcodes, followed by HighPrep bead cleanup and Bioanalyzer confirmation of a band of roughly 650 bp. Libraries were sequenced on an Illumina MiSeq with 2x151 bp paired-end reads. The paper's processing steps were these. An in-house Java program demultiplexed the reads, and MiXCR assigned TCRbeta annotations and counted clonotypes. Repertoire overlap was measured with Morisita-Horn indices from the R package vegan, along with UPGMA clustering and Circos plots of recurring clonotypes. Shannon diversity and richness were each normalized to the maximum value possible given the input cell numbers, so the resulting values fell between 0 and 1. CDR3beta sequences were aligned using MUSCLE, distances were calculated using SeqinR, and multidimensional scaling was plotted in R. TCRdb trimmed public reads at Q25 via fastp, called clones via MiXCR and kept in-frame beta chains. All rows with the same CDR3 protein become a single entry with the most common DNA and genes. V and J calls and clone size were set by TCRdb, not the authors. The sample table records fewer than 2,000 distinct CDR3 sequences; 5.3% of these occur just once. The ten largest account for roughly 30% of the sample.

General conclusions and limits of the study: Sample size limitations prevented peptide-pool deconvolution, so the individual peptides driving cross-reactive responses were not identified. Rather than the whole vaccinated cohort, the analysis covered just a subset of trial participants, namely those who received three doses and had adequate samples. Samples clustered by participant with no similarity between individuals, suggesting no public TCRs were detected. Higher repertoire similarity across time-points and stimulations was observed in JEV-pre-vaccinated donors than in YFV-pre-vaccinated donors, indicating that more clonotypes were common to ZIKV and JEV stimulation. In JEV-pre-vaccinated donors, the repertoire richness of CD4 T cells responding to conserved ZIKV epitopes decreased significantly after ZPIV. CD8 T cell responses to ZIKV peptide pools were of very low magnitude and seen in only a few individuals.

This clonotype was observed at least ten times. No much larger clone is present one base from it, and per-base qualities are unavailable. PBMCs were labeled with CellTrace CFSE and were cultured for 5 to 7 days in RPMI containing roughly 8% human serum plus peptide pools at around 0.97 ug/mL each. On a BD FACSAria, proliferating CD4 T cells were sorted without fixation as live CD56-CD19-CD16-CD3+CD4+ CFSE-low cells. The enrolled adults were healthy and tested seronegative for ZIKV, JEV, YFV, DENV and WNV on microneutralization screening. Samples were obtained from a phase 1, double-blinded, randomized, placebo-controlled trial of an alum-adjuvanted Zika purified-inactivated virus (ZPIV) vaccine. Peripheral blood mononuclear cells were isolated using a standard procedure and then kept frozen in liquid nitrogen until they were used.

The clonotype originates from an adult woman who received an inactivated Zika virus vaccine. The sequence joins TRBV4-3 to TRBJ2-3; the D gene assignment is ambiguous. The specimen comprised antigen-activated CD4+ T cells from blood, cultured, sampled during a Zika inactivated vaccine study. In nucleotide form, the sequence is TGCGCCAGCAGCCAAGAGGCCTCGCAAGATACGCAGTATTTT. Its protein product is CASSQEASQDTQYF.